This T cell receptor beta chain was recovered during a study of CD8+CD57+ T cells in acquired aplastic anemia. CDR1 and CDR2 from the germline V gene are LNHDA and SQIVND (reference sequence). This CDR3 region has 14 residues. V dropped 3 bases and J dropped 2 bases, with 8 bases sitting between them. Only patients with CD8+CD57+ cell expansion on flow cytometry were chosen for sequencing. In all patients, the disease was severe acquired aplastic anemia. Patients were treatment-naive when blood was sampled. With respect to this clonotype: Its antigen is still unknown.

The TCR beta profiling, which covered VDJ combination and CDR3 sequence, was carried out using genomic DNA as the template. TCRdb called the reads again in MiXCR, with one record for every CDR3 protein. This table holds roughly 200,000 distinct CDR3 sequences, around 63% found once. Regarding the study as a whole: Shared by patients and controls, 25 to 30 CD8+ CDR3s were abundant in patients.

The V call is TRBV19, the J call TRBJ1-5; D remains unclear. The sequenced sample consisted of sorted CD4+, CD8+, or CD8+CD57+ T cells (not recorded which) from PBMCs. The sequence was collected from a human donor with aplastic anemia. The CDR3 sequence is CASSIWWGNQPQHF. Here the CDR3 DNA reads TGTGCCAGTAGTATTTGGTGGGGCAATCAGCCCCAGCATTTT.